This T cell receptor (beta chain) was profiled in a study of cytomegalovirus exposure and HLA in healthy donors (dated 2017 in TCRdb). Concerning the study at large: An earlier analysis of roughly 500 of the donors reported roughly 300 Gb of sequence data and some 110 million unique TCR beta sequences obtained from 180 million or so T cells. A handful of DR-DQ haplotypes were handled as single units for association and clustering because linkage in the cohort was strong. HLA typing covered class I and class II loci at four-digit resolution. Across approximately 400 genotyped donors of the cohort, an average of approximately 240,000 unique TCR beta nucleotide sequences per donor were sequenced, and approximately 19% of those sequences were non-productive. All discovery cohort repertoires had been generated on a single sequencing platform. In an earlier analysis of more than 550 of the donors, high-throughput TCR beta sequencing was used to judge whether each TCR beta V gene segment behaved as functional or pseudogenic. The study profiled the T cell repertoires of 500 to 800 subjects by immunosequencing and related them to cytomegalovirus serostatus. Rather than drawing on any new phenotypic data, the later analysis identified candidate immune exposures from TCR beta sequences and the way those sequences occurred across donors. The study aimed to test whether cataloging public T cell receptors could reveal signatures of past pathogen exposure. A later analysis re-analyzed previously published TCR beta repertoires from 660 or so donors and added high-resolution HLA genotyping to study TCR occurrence patterns. High-throughput TCR immunosequencing, statistical association of individual TCRs with disease status, and machine learning were combined to predict cytomegalovirus infection status. A later genetic analysis took genome-wide SNP genotypes for about three fifths of the roughly 700 donors and used that subset as a discovery cohort. Besides the first cohort of under 700 subjects, a separate validation cohort made up of roughly 130 different subjects was used. Of the roughly 400 genotyped donors, about 84% fell in the genetic ancestry cluster associated with self-reported Caucasian donors. Typing coverage varied by locus: roughly 620-630 donors for A, B, C, DRB1 and DQB1; some 520 for DQA1; approximately 610 for DPA1; around 490 for DPB1. Approximately 300 gigabases of sequencing data and 70 million to 100 million unique TCR sequences made up an early release that covered fewer than 650 HLA-typed donors. Alongside the repertoire data, information on donor age, sex, ethnicity and CMV serostatus was compiled. The paper as a whole reports these results and caveats: Most TCR sequences were observed very rarely across donors, whereas some public TCRs were present in many individuals. The study gave a list of under 200 TCR beta chains associated with cytomegalovirus. A group of highly shared sequence variants was considered likely to be a technical artifact of the sequencing pipeline. The earlier analysis of 587 of the donors excluded around 17 rarely observed V segments, including chromosome 9 orphons, because counts were too low. Roughly uniform sequencing depth across donors was assumed in presence/absence analyses, although this assumption may not hold. A further reported finding was that TCR beta sequences accurately predicted the HLA-A and HLA-B alleles for most subjects in the first cohort. The authors suggested that the approach could potentially be generalized to other disease states and immunological phenotypes. In a later analysis, HLA-associated TCR beta chains were found to be more clonally expanded and to have lower generation probabilities than equally common non-associated chains. The classifier was reported to diagnose cytomegalovirus status with high specificity and sensitivity in both the original cohort and the validation cohort. In an earlier analysis of more than 500 of the donors, most TCR beta V segments appeared in productive rearrangements about 87% or about 30% of the time, broadly matching IMGT annotations. A later analysis reported that several top co-occurrence clusters appeared linked to parvovirus B19, influenza, CMV and Epstein-Barr virus. A later genetic analysis associated a missense DCLRE1C variant with V-gene and J-gene trimming of TCR beta chains, and an independent cohort replicated the association. Compared with the 666-donor mean, donors in an Asian-associated ancestry cluster had fewer N-insertions in productive TCRs, according to a later genetic analysis. Assigning TCR associations to individual alleles was difficult when HLA alleles, especially DR and DQ, strongly co-occurred. Some IMGT-functional V segments, including TRBV6-2 and TRBV6-3, could not be told apart with the 87-base-pair reads, so those segments were excluded. Specific HLA alleles were associated with 15,000 to 20,000 TCR beta sequences at a false discovery rate of 0.05 in a later analysis. Correlated functional status among segregating V segments might reflect linkage disequilibrium, but an unknown experimental factor could not be ruled out. The only immune exposure information available for the cohort was CMV serostatus. In a later analysis, most CMV-associated TCR beta chains were found to appear HLA-restricted, with HLA associations seemingly driven largely by CMV exposure. Because some donors lacked HLA typing at each locus, the association tests relied only on the typed subset. A later analysis found that TCR association rates varied across HLA loci, with DRB1 alleles showing the most associated TCRs and HLA-C alleles the fewest. This cohort had only TCR beta chains sequenced, and the lack of alpha or paired-chain data limited which features could be detected. A few of the identified cytomegalovirus-associated TCR beta chains were confirmed in vitro to be specific for cytomegalovirus antigens.

The cysteine opens and the phenylalanine closes a CDR3 of 13 amino acids. Just CDR3 DNA is preserved here, 39 bases in frame from base 1. Based on the germline V gene, the CDR1 and CDR2 sequences are SGHRS and YFSETQ. V loses 4 bases at its end and J loses 7 bases; junction bases beyond the gene matches: 6. As for this clone: It lacks a known antigen. Qualities for individual bases were not recorded, and no much larger clone is one base off.

The cohort was made up of 500 to 850 healthy bone marrow donors. At the time of sampling, every cohort member was nominally healthy, though immune exposures that went unrecorded were likely present. The donor was CMV seropositive and was included in the group of approximately 310 seropositive cohort members. A peripheral blood sample was provided by each donor, and peripheral blood mononuclear cells were used for TCR beta sequencing. Genomic DNA was extracted from the blood cell samples with the Qiagen DNeasy Blood Extraction Kit. The library came from the immunoSEQ multiplex PCR assay. The multiplex PCR relied on a mix of 60 forward primers for TCR Vbeta segments and 13 reverse primers for TCR Jbeta segments. The CDR3 region of rearranged TCR beta genes was amplified from genomic DNA by a multiplex PCR assay. The Illumina HiSeq System was used to sequence the amplified TCR beta libraries as 87-base-pair reads. For the original study's pipeline: A later analysis tallied some 79 million unique TCR beta chains across the 550 to 850 repertoires, and about 12 million of those chains were shared by two or more donors. To remove PCR and sequencing errors, raw reads were error-corrected and collapsed into unique sequences using a nearest-neighbor algorithm that merged closely related sequences. V, D and J gene segments were assigned by aligning CDR3 sequences to IMGT reference sequences. For a sequence to be retained, a match of at least six nucleotides to both a V gene segment and a J gene segment was required. A rearrangement was called productive if the CDR3 had no stop codons and remained in frame with V and J, and every other rearrangement was called non-productive. CDR3 was defined by IMGT convention, running from the second conserved V-encoded cysteine to the conserved J-encoded phenylalanine. The earlier analysis of 450 to 750 of the donors excluded any sequence lacking an unambiguous match to a single V gene segment. An earlier analysis of a few hundred of the donors classified V segments as functional when productive rearrangements were above 56.7% and as segregating when the standard deviation between donors was above 5%. To diagnose cytomegalovirus status from the catalog of TCR beta chain sequences, a statistical classification framework was built. In a later analysis, V and J genes were assigned by comparing TCR nucleotide sequences against IMGT/GENE-DB human TR gene sequences. The TCRdist pipeline was used in a later analysis to assign CDR3 sequences and most-parsimonious VDJ recombination scenarios. In a later analysis, each TCR beta chain was defined by its CDR3 amino acid sequence together with its V-gene family, and reads without a unique V-gene family were excluded. To address suspected cross-contamination and a sequencing artifact, a later analysis removed roughly 580 highly shared, low-generation-probability nucleotide sequences. In a later analysis, a clonal expansion index was calculated for each public chain from normalized within-repertoire ranks of inferred template counts. In a later analysis, generation probabilities were computed using a VDJ recombination model fitted to out-of-frame rearrangements, and the results were checked against IGoR. In a later analysis, TCR-TCR, TCR-HLA and TCR-CMV co-occurrence was scored with hypergeometric tests, and a repertoire-size bias correction was applied to TCR pairs. A later analysis estimated false discovery rates by permuting HLA or CMV assignments 20 times. A later analysis grouped co-occurring TCRs with DBSCAN, adding TCRdist sequence similarity when clustering within HLA-allele-positive subsets. For co-occurrence clustering, repertoires with fewer than 30,000 or more than 120,000 public chains were excluded, along with four or five repertoires with anomalous nucleotide sharing. TCRdb retrieved this table from immuneACCESS and kept in-frame rearrangements only. Not all clones are present; in checked studies, unresolved V genes account for under half, and no reason is known for the remainder. V and J calls and clone size are given by that table; D and trimming were obtained from the DNA. The sample table shows approximately 120,000 clones, and approximately 73% are seen once. The leading ten clones occupy approximately 4.3% of the sample.

The V and J genes are TRBV5-1 and TRBJ1-2; 8 junctional bases match TRBD1. Sequencing input: PBMCs. The sequence derives from a man aged 55 to 70 in good health and CMV-seropositive. The CDR3 reads CASSLGTGGGYTF. The bases are TGCGCCAGCAGCCTCGGGACAGGTGGTGGCTACACCTTC.